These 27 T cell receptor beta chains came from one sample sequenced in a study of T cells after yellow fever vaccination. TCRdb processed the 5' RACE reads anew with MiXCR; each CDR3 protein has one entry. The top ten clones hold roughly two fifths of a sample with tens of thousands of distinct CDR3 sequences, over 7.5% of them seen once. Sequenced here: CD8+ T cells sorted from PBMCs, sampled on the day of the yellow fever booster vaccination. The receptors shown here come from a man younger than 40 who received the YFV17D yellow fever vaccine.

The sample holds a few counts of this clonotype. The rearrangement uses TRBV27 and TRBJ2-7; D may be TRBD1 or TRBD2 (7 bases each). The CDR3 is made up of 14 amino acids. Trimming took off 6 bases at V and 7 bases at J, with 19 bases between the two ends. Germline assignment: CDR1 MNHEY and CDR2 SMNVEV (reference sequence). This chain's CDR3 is CASRPPGGAGEQYF. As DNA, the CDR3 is TGTGCCAGCAGACCCCCAGGGGGGGCTGGTGAGCAGTACTTC.

CDR3 DNA: TGTGCCTGGATAGGGGGGACCCTTCATGGCTACACCTTC. Its protein is CAWIGGTLHGYTF. The chain has TRBV30 and TRBJ1-2, with a possible D match to TRBD1 (6 bases). V lost 4 bases to trimming and J lost 6 bases, with 15 bases between them. The germline V gene has CDR1 GTSNPN and CDR2 SVGIG (reference sequence). The CDR3 totals 13 residues. Looking up the rest from reference TRBV30 and TRBJ1-2 gives the full variable domain: SQTIHQWPATLVQPVGSPLSLECTVEGTSNPNLYWYRQAAGRGLQLLFYSVGIGQISSEVPQNLSASRPQDRQFILSSKKLLLSDSGFYLCAWIGGTLHGYTFGSGTRLTVV.

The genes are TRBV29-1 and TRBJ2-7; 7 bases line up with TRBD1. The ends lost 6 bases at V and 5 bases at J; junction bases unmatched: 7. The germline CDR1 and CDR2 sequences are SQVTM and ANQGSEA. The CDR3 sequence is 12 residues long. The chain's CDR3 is CSVTGFVNEQYF. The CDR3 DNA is TGCAGCGTGACAGGGTTCGTCAACGAGCAGTACTTC.

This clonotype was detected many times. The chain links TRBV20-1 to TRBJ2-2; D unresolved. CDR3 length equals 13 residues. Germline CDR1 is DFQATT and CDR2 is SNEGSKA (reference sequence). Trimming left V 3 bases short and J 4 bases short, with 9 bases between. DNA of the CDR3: TGCAGTGCTAGGATGGGTACCACCGGGGAGCTGTTTTTT. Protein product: CSARMGTTGELFF.

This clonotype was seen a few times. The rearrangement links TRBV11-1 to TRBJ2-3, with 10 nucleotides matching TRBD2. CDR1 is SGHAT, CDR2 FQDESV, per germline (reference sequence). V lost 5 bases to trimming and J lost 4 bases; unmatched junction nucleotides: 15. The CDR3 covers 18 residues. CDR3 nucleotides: TGTGCCAGCAGCCCAGGGGGCCGGGGACTAGCGTTCGCAGATACGCAGTATTTT. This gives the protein CASSPGGRGLAFADTQYF.

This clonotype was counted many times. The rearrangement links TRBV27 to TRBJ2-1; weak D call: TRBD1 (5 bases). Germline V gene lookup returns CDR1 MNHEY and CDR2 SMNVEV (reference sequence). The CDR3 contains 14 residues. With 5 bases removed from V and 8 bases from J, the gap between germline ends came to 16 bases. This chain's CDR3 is CASSQGFPRDEQFF. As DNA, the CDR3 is TGTGCCAGCAGTCAGGGATTTCCCCGGGATGAGCAGTTCTTC.

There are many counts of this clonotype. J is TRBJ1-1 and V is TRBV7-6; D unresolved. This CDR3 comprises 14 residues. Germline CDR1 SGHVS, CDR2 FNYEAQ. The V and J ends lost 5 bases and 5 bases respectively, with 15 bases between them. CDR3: CASSPGPEATEAFF. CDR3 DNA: TGTGCCAGCAGCCCAGGCCCGGAGGCGACTGAAGCTTTCTTT.

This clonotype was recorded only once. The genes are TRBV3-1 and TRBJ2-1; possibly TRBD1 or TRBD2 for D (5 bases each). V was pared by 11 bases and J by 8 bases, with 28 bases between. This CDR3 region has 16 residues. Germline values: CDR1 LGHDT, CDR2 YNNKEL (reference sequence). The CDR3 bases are TGTGCCTCCTGCCAAGATCGGGGCGGCCGAAGGGATGAGCAGTTCTTC. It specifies CASCQDRGGRRDEQFF.

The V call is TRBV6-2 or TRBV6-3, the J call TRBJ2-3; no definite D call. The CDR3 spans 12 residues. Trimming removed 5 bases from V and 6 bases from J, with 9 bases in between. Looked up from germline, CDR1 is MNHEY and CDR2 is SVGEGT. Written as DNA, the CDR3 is TGTGCCAGCAGTCATAATCCGGATACGCAGTATTTT. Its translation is CASSHNPDTQYF.

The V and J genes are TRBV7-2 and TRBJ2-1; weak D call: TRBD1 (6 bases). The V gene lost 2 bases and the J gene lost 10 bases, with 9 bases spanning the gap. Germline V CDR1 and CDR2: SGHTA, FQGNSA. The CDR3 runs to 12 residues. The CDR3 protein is CASSLQGIEQFF. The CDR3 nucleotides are TGTGCCAGCAGCTTACAGGGGATCGAGCAGTTCTTC.

The CDR3 DNA reads TGTGCCATCAGTGAGTCGCCTAGCGGGGTCCAAGAGACCCAGTACTTC. It yields the protein CAISESPSGVQETQYF. The genes are TRBV10-3 and TRBJ2-5; 9 bases fit TRBD2. With V trimmed by 0 bases and J by 1 base, 3 bases remained unmatched. This CDR3 contains 16 residues. Germline V gives CDR1 ENHRY, CDR2 SYGVKD.

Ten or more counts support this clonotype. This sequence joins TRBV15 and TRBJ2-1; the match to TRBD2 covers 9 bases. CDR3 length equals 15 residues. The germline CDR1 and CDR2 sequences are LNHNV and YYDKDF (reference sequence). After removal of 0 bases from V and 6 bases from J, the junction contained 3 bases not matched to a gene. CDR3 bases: TGTGCCACCAGCAGAGATCTGACTAGCGGCAATGAGCAGTTCTTC. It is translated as CATSRDLTSGNEQFF.

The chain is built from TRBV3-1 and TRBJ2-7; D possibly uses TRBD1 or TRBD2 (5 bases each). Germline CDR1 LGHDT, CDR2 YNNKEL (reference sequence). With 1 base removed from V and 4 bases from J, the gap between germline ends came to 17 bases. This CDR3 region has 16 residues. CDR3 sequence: CASSQGTALWGYEQYF. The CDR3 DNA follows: TGTGCCAGCAGCCAAGGGACGGCCTTATGGGGGTACGAGCAGTACTTC.

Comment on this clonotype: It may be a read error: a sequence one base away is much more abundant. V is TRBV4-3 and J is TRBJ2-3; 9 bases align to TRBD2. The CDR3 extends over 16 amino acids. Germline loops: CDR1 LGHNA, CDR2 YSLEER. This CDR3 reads CASNQDRLAGTDTQYF. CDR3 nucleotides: TGCGCCAGCAACCAAGACCGACTAGCGGGCACAGATACGCAGTATTTT.

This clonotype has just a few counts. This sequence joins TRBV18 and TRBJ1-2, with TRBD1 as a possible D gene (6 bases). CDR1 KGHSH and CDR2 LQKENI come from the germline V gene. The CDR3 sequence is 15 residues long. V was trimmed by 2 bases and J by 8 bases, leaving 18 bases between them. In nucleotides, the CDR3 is TGTGCCAGCTCACCAGCCATCACAGGGCTATGGGGCTACACCTTC. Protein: CASSPAITGLWGYTF.

In nucleotides, the CDR3 is TGTGCCAGCAGCCAGGAGCTCACGGATGAGCAGTTCTTC. Translating it yields CASSQELTDEQFF. The chain employs TRBV5-6 and TRBJ2-1; no reliable D call. Germline CDR1 reads SGHDT; CDR2 reads YYEEEE. This CDR3 comprises 13 residues. The germline V and J ends were trimmed by 4 bases and 8 bases, with 13 bases remaining between them.

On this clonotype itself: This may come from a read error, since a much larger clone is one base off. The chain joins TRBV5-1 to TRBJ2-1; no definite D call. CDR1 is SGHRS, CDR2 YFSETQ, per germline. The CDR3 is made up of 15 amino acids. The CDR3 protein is CASSLAGISYNDQFF. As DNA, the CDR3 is TGCGCCAGCAGCTTGGCTGGGATCTCCTACAATGATCAGTTCTTC.

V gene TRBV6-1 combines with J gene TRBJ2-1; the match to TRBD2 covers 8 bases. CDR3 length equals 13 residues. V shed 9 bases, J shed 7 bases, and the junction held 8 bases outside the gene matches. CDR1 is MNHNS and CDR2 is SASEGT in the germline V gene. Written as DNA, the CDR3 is TGTGCCAGTCAGACGGGAGGGCTTAATGAGCAGTTCTTC. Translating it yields CASQTGGLNEQFF.

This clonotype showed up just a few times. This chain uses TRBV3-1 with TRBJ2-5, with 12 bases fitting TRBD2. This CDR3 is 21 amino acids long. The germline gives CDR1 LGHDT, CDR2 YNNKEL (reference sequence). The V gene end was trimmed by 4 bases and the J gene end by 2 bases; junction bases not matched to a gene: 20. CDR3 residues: CASSPRVLGLAGFKLQETQYF. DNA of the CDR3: TGTGCCAGCAGCCCCAGGGTTTTGGGACTAGCGGGCTTCAAGCTACAAGAGACCCAGTACTTC.

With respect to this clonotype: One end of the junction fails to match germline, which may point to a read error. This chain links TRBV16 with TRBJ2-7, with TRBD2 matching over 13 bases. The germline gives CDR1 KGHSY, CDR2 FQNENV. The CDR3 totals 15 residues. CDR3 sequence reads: CACSQLAGGNDEQYF. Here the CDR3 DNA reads TGTGCCTGCAGCCAACTAGCGGGAGGGAACGACGAGCAGTACTTC.

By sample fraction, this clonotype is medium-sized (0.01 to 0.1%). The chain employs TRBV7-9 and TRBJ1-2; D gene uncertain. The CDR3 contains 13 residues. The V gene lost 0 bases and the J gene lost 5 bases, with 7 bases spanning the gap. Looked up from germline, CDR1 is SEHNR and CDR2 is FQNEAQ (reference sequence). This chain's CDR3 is CASSLAMVYGYTF. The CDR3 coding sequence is TGTGCCAGCAGCTTAGCTATGGTATATGGCTACACCTTC.

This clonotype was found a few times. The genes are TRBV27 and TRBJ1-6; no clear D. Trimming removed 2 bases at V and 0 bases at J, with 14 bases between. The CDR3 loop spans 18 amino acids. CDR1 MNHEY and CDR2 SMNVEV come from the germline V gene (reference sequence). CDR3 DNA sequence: TGTGCCAGCAGTTTAACGAATCCCTCCAGCTCCTATAATTCACCCCTCCACTTT. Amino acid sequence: CASSLTNPSSSYNSPLHF.

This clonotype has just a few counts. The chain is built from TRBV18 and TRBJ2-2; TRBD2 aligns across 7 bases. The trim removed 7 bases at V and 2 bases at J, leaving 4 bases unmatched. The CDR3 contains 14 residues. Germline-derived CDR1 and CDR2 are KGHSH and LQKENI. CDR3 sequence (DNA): TGTGCCAGCTTCAGCGGGGAAAACACCGGGGAGCTGTTTTTT. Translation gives CASFSGENTGELFF.

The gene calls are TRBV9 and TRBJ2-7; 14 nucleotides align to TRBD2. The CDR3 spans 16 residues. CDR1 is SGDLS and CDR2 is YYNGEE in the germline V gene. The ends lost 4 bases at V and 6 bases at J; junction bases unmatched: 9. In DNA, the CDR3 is TGTGCCAGCAGCTCTTCAGGAGGACTAGCGGGAGGCGAGCAGTACTTC. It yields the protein CASSSSGGLAGGEQYF.

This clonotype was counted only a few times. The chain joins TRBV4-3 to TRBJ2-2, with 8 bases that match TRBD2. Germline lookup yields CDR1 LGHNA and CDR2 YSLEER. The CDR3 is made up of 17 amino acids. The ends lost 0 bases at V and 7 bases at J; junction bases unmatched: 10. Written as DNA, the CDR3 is TGCGCCAGCAGCCAAGATGCTCCGCGGGAGGCCCACGGGGAGCTGTTTTTT. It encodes CASSQDAPREAHGELFF.

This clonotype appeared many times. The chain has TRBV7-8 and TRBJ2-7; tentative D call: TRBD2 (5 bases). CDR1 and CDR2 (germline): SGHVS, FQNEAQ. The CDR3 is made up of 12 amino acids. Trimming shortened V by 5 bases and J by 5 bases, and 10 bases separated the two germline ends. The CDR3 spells CASSPPGDEQYF. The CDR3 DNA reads TGTGCCAGCAGCCCCCCCGGGGACGAGCAGTACTTC.

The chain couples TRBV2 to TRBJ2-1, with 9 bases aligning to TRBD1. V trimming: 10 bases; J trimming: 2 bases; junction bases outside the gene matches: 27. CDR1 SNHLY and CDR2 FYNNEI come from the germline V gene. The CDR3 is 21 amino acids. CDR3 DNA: TGTGCCAACCCTCCGAACAGCACACAGGGGGCGGTGGACCTGACCTACAATGAGCAGTTCTTC. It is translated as CANPPNSTQGAVDLTYNEQFF.